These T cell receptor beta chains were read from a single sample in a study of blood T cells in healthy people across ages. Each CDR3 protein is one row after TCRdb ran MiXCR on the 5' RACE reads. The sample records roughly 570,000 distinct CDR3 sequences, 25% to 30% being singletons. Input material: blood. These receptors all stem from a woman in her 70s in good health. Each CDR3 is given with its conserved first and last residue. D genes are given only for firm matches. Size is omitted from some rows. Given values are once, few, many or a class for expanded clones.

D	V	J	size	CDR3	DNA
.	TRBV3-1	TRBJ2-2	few	CASSRPGELFF	TGTGCCAGCAGTAGGCCCGGGGAGCTGTTTTTT
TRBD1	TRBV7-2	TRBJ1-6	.	CASSPRTGSFSPLHF	TGTGCCAGCAGCCCTAGGACAGGGAGTTTTTCACCCCTCCACTTT
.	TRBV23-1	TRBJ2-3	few	CASSQSSGTIYGQYF	TGCGCCAGCAGTCAATCCTCGGGAACTATATACGGGCAGTATTTT
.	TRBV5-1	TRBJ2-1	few	CASSLGRGSNEQFF	TGCGCCAGCAGCTTGGGCAGGGGATCGAATGAGCAGTTCTTC
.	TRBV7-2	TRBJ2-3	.	CASSSTGQGTQYF	TGTGCCAGCAGCTCCACCGGGCAGGGTACGCAGTATTTT
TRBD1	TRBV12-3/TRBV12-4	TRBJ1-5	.	CASSLGQGEGSQPQHF	TGTGCCAGCAGCCTCGGACAGGGAGAGGGCAGTCAGCCCCAGCATTTT
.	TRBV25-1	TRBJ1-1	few	CASTTGRLTGEAFF	TGTGCCAGCACTACGGGCAGATTAACCGGTGAAGCTTTCTTT
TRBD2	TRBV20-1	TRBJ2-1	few	CSARTPSGGAYNEQFF	TGCAGTGCTAGAACCCCTAGCGGGGGGGCCTACAATGAGCAGTTCTTC
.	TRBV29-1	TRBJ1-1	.	CSVGEGLPTEAFF	TGCAGCGTTGGGGAGGGGCTTCCCACTGAAGCTTTCTTT
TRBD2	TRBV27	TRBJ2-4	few	CASSFSPRSGGRGKNIQYF	TGTGCCAGCAGTTTCTCCCCCCGTTCGGGGGGGCGAGGCAAAAACATTCAGTACTTC
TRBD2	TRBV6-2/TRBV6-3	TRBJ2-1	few	CASRRLAGGGNEQFF	TGTGCCAGCAGACGCCTAGCGGGAGGGGGAAATGAGCAGTTCTTC
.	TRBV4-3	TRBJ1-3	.	CASSQVVTGGNTIYF	TGCGCCAGCAGCCAAGTAGTAACAGGAGGAAACACCATATATTTT
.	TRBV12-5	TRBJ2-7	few	CASGSSGTPIQYF	TGTGCTAGTGGTTCCTCCGGGACTCCCATCCAGTACTTC
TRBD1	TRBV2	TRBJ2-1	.	CASKGQGVYNEQFF	TGTGCCAGCAAGGGGCAGGGGGTATACAATGAGCAGTTCTTC
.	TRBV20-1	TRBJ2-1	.	CSARLTGSYNEQFF	TGCAGTGCCAGACTTACGGGGTCCTACAATGAGCAGTTCTTC
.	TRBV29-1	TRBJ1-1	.	CSVATPPQEFLF	TGCAGCGTAGCCACTCCACCTCAGGAGTTCCTCTTT
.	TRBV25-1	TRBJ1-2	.	CASSVREGDFYGYTF	TGTGCCAGCAGTGTTCGTGAGGGGGATTTCTATGGCTACACCTTC
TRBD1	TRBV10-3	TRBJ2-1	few	CAISESERGLSYNEQFF	TGTGCCATCAGTGAGTCGGAAAGGGGGCTCTCCTACAATGAGCAGTTCTTC
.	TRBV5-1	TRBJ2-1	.	CASSPYDFSRLYNEQFF	TGCGCCAGCAGCCCATACGACTTCTCCCGGCTCTACAATGAGCAGTTCTTC
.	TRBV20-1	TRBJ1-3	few	CSAQPSGLFNTIYF	TGCAGTGCTCAGCCATCCGGTTTATTCAACACCATATATTTT
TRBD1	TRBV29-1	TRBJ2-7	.	CSVEGQASYEQYF	TGCAGCGTTGAGGGACAGGCCTCCTACGAGCAGTACTTC
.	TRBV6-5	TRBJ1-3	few	CASSYSAGGSGNTIYF	TGTGCCAGCAGTTACTCGGCGGGCGGCTCTGGAAACACCATATATTTT
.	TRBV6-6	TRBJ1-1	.	CASSYGALTEAFF	TGTGCCAGCAGTTACGGGGCGCTCACTGAAGCTTTCTTT
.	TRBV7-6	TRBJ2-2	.	CASSLGPGRLSIEELFF	TGCGCCAGCAGCTTAGGACCCGGGCGTTTAAGTATAGAGGAGCTGTTTTTT
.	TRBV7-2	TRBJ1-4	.	CASSLQPTKSEKLFF	TGTGCCAGCAGCTTACAGCCTACCAAAAGTGAAAAACTGTTTTTT
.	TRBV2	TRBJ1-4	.	CASGSYSEKLFF	TGTGCCAGCGGATCATACAGTGAAAAACTGTTTTTT